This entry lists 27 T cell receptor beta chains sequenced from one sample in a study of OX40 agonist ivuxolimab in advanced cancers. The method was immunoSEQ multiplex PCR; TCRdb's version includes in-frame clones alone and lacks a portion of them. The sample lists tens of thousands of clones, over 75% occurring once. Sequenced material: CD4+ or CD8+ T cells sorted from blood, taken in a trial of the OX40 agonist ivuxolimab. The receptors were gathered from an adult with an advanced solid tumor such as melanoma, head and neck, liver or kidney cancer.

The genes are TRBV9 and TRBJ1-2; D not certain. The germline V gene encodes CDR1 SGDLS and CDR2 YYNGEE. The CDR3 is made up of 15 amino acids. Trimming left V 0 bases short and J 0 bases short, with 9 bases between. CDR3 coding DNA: TGTGCCAGCAGCGTAGCGACGGAAGCTAACTATGGCTACACCTTC. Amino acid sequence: CASSVATEANYGYTF.

The chain's CDR3 is CASRPTGGLGEQYF. The CDR3 bases are TGTGCCAGCAGACCGACAGGGGGCCTGGGCGAGCAGTACTTC. The rearrangement joins TRBV27 to TRBJ2-7; 10 nucleotides line up with TRBD1. V shed 6 bases, J shed 6 bases, and the junction held 8 bases outside the gene matches. The CDR3 has 14 amino acids. Germline values: CDR1 MNHEY, CDR2 SMNVEV (reference sequence).

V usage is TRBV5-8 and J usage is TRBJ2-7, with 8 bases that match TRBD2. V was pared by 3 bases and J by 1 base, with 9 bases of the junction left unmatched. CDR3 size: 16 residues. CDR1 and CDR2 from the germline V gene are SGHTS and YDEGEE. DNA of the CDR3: TGTGCCAGCAGCTCCTTTGGCGCGGGAGGTTCCTACGAGCAGTACTTC. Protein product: CASSSFGAGGSYEQYF.

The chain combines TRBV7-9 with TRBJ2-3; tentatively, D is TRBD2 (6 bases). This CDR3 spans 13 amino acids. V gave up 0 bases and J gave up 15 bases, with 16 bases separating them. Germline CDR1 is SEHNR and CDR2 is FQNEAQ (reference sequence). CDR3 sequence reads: CASSLAEAGPPYF. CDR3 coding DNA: TGTGCCAGCAGCTTAGCTGAGGCGGGGCCCCCCTATTTT.

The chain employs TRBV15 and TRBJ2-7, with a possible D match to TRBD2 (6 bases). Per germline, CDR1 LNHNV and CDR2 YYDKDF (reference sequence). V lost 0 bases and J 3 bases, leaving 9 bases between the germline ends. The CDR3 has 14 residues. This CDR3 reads CATSREGTGYEQYF. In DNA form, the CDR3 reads TGTGCCACCAGCAGAGAGGGGACTGGCTACGAGCAGTACTTC.

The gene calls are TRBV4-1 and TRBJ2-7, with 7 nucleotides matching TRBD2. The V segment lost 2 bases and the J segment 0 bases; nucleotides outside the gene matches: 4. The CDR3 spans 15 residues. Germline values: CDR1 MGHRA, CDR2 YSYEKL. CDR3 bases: TGCGCCAGCAGCCAACCGACTAGCATCTCCTACGAGCAGTACTTC. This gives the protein CASSQPTSISYEQYF.

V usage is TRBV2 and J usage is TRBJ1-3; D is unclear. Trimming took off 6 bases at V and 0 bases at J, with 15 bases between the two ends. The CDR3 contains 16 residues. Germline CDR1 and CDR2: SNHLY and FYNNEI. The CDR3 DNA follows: TGTGCCAGCAGCCAGCAGTCGGCCAGCTCTGGAAACACCATATATTTT. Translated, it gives CASSQQSASSGNTIYF.

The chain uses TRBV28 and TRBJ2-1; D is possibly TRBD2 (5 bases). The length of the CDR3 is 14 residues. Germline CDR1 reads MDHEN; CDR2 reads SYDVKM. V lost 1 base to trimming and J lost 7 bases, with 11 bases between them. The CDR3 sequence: CASSLSGPGNEQFF. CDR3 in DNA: TGTGCCAGCAGTTTATCCGGGCCGGGGAATGAGCAGTTCTTC.

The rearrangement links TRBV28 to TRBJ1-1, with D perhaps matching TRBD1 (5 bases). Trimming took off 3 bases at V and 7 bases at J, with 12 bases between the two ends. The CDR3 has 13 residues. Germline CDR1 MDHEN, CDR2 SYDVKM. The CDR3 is CASSLSWGSEAFF. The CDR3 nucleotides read TGTGCCAGCAGTTTGAGCTGGGGGAGTGAAGCTTTCTTT.

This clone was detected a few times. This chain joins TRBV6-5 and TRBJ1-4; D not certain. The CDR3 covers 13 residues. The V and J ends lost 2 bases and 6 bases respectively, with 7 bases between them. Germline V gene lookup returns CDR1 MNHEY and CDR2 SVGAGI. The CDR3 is CASSYGVHEKLFF. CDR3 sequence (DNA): TGTGCCAGCAGTTACGGTGTCCATGAAAAACTGTTTTTT.

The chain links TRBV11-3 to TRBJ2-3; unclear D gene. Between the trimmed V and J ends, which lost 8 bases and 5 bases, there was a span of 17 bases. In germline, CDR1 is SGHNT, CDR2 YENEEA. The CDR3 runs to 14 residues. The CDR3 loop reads CASSRAAGGDTQYF. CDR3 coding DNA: TGTGCCAGCTCTCGGGCGGCTGGCGGAGATACGCAGTATTTT.

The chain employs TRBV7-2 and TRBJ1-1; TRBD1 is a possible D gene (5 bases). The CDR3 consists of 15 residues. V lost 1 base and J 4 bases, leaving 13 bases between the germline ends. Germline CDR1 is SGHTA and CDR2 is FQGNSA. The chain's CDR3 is CASSLVAGSGTEAFF. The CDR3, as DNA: TGTGCCAGCAGCTTAGTCGCAGGGTCGGGCACTGAAGCTTTCTTT.

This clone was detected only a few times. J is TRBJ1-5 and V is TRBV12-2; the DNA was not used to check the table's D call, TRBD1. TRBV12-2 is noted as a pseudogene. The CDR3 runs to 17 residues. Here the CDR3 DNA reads TGTGCAAGTCGCTTACTTCGTCAGGGTACCAGCAATCAGCCCCAGCATTTT. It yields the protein CASRLLRQGTSNQPQHF.

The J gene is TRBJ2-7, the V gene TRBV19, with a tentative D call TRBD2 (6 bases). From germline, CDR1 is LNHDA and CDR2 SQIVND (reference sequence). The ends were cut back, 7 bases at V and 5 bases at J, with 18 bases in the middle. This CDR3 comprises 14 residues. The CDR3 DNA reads TGTGCCAGTAAGGATCTGGGGGGTACGGACGAGCAGTACTTC. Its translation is CASKDLGGTDEQYF. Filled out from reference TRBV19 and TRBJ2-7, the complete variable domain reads DGGITQSPKYLFRKEGQNVTLSCEQNLNHDAMYWYRQDPGQGLRLIYYSQIVNDFQKGDIAEGYSVSREKKESFPLTVTSAQKNPTAFYLCASKDLGGTDEQYFGPGTRLTVT.

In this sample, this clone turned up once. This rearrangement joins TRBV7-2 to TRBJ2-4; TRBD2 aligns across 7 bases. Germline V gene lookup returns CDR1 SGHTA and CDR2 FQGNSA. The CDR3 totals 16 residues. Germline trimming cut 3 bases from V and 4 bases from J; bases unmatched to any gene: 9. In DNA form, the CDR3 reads TGTGCCAGCAGCTTGGGGGGGTCGGTTTCAAAAAACATTCAGTACTTC. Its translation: CASSLGGSVSKNIQYF.

CDR3 DNA sequence: TGTGCCAGCAGTTTCACAGCGGGGGGATACAATGAGCAGTTCTTC. The encoded protein is CASSFTAGGYNEQFF. The chain carries TRBV27 and TRBJ2-1, with 9 bases lining up with TRBD2. Germline loops: CDR1 MNHEY, CDR2 SMNVEV (reference sequence). This CDR3 has 15 amino acids. J gave up 4 bases and V 3 bases, and 4 bases lay outside the gene matches.

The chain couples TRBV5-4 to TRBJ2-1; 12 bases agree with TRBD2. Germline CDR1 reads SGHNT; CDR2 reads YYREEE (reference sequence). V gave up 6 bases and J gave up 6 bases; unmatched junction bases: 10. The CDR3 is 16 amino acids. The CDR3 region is CASNPRLAGEGNEQFF. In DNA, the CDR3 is TGTGCCAGCAATCCCAGACTAGCGGGAGAGGGCAATGAGCAGTTCTTC. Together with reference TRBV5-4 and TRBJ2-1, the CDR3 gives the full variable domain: ETGVTQSPTHLIKTRGQQVTLRCSSQSGHNTVSWYQQALGQGPQFIFQYYREEENGRGNFPPRFSGLQFPNYSSELNVNALELDDSALYLCASNPRLAGEGNEQFFGPGTRLTVL.

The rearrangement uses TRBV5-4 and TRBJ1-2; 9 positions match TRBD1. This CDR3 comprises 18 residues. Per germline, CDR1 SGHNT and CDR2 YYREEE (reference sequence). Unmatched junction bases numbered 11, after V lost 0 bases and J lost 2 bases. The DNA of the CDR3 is TGTGCCAGCAGCTTGGGAGGGGGGGGACAGGGCGCGAACTATGGCTACACCTTC. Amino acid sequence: CASSLGGGGQGANYGYTF.

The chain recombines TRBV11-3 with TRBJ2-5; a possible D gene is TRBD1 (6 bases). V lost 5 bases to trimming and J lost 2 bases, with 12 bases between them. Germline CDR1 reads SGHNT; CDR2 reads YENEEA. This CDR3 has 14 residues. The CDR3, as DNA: TGTGCCAGCAGCCATTGGACAGCTCAAGAGACCCAGTACTTC. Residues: CASSHWTAQETQYF.

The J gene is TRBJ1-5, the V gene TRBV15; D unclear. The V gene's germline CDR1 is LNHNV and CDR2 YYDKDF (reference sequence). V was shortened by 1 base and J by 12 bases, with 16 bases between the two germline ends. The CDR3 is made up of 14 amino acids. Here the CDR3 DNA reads TGTGCCACCAGCAGAGGGGGTTACCCATACGACCAGCATTTT. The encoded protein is CATSRGGYPYDQHF.

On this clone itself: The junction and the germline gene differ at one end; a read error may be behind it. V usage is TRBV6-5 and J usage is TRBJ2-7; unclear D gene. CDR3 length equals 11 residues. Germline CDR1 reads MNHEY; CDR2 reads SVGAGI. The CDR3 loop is CASSYPPPRSF. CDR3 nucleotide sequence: TGTGCCAGCAGTTACCCCCCACCACGTTCGTTC.

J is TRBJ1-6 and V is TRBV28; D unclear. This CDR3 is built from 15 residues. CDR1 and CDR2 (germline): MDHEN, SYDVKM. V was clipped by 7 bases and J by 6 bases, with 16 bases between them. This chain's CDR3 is CASKTQANSNSPLHF. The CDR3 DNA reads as TGTGCCAGCAAGACCCAGGCAAACTCTAATTCACCCCTCCACTTT.

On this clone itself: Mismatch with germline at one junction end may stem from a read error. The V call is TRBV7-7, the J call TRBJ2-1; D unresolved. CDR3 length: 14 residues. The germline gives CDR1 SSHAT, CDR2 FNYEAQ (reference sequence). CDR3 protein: CASSLVGLRDEQFF. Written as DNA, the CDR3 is TGTGCTAGCAGCTTAGTGGGCCTCCGGGATGAGCAGTTCTTC. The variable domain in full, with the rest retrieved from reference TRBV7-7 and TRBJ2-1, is GAGVSQSPRYKVTKRGQDVTLRCDPISSHATLYWYQQALGQGPEFLTYFNYEAQPDKSGLPSDRFSAERPEGSISTLTIQRTEQRDSAMYRCASSLVGLRDEQFFGPGTRLTVL.

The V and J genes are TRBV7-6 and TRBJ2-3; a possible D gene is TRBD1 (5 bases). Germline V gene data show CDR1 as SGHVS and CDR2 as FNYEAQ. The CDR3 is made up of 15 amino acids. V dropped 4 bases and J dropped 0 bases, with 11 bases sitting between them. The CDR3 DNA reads TGTGCCAGCAGCTCTTGGTCAGGGAGCACAGATACGCAGTATTTT. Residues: CASSSWSGSTDTQYF.

The CDR3 DNA reads TGTGCCAGCAGCGTAGTAACGAACACTGAAGCTTTCTTT. Protein product: CASSVVTNTEAFF. The chain combines TRBV9 with TRBJ1-1; D is uncertain. This CDR3 contains 13 residues. CDR1 and CDR2 from the germline V gene are SGDLS and YYNGEE. V was trimmed by 0 bases and J by 1 base, leaving 4 bases between them.

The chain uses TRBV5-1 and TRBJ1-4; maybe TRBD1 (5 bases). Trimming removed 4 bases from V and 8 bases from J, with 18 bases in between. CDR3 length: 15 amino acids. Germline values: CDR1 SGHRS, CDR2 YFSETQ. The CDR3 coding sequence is TGCGCCAGCAGCAACGAGGGGAGTAAGGGAGAAAAACTGTTTTTT. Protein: CASSNEGSKGEKLFF. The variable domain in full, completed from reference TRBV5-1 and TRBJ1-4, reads KAGVTQTPRYLIKTRGQQVTLSCSPISGHRSVSWYQQTPGQGLQFLFEYFSETQRNKGNFPGRFSGRQFSNSRSEMNVSTLELGDSALYLCASSNEGSKGEKLFFGSGTQLSVL.

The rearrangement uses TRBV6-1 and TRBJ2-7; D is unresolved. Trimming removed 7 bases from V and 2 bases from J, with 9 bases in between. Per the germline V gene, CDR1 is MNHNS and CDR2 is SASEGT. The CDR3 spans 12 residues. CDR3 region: CASKPSPYEQYF. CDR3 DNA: TGTGCCAGCAAGCCGAGCCCCTACGAGCAGTACTTC.